This passage covers 9 T cell receptor beta chains from one sample sequenced in a study of cytotoxic CD8 clonotypes in ibrutinib-treated CLL. Assay used: immunoSEQ multiplex PCR; TCRdb lists only in-frame clones, some missing. The sample shows roughly 24,000 clones, about four fifths of them seen only once. The sample here was PBMCs, taken before ibrutinib treatment. The receptors come from a human donor with chronic lymphocytic leukemia.

This clone has a handful of counts. The chain uses TRBV5-1 and TRBJ2-7, with 9 bases fitting TRBD2. CDR3 length equals 15 residues. Looked up from germline, CDR1 is SGHRS and CDR2 is YFSETQ. The V segment lost 4 bases and the J segment 6 bases; nucleotides outside the gene matches: 11. This CDR3 reads CASSRGVAGVGEQYF. The CDR3 coding sequence is TGCGCCAGCAGCCGGGGGGTAGCGGGAGTAGGCGAGCAGTACTTC.

The rearrangement joins TRBV15 to TRBJ2-1, with D tentatively TRBD1 (5 bases). The germline V gene encodes CDR1 LNHNV and CDR2 YYDKDF (reference sequence). Trimming left V 0 bases short and J 0 bases short, with 12 bases between. The CDR3 length is 17 residues. The CDR3 loop reads CATSRDQGGSSYNEQFF. As DNA, the CDR3 is TGTGCCACCAGCAGAGATCAGGGCGGCAGCTCCTACAATGAGCAGTTCTTC.

The genes are TRBV7-8 and TRBJ2-1; TRBD2 might be the D (7 bases). This CDR3 has 14 residues. The V and J ends lost 7 bases and 4 bases respectively, with 14 bases between them. Germline V CDR1 and CDR2: SGHVS, FQNEAQ. For the CDR3, the DNA is TGTGCCAGCATCGGGGGGCCCAGTTACAATGAGCAGTTCTTC. Encoded protein: CASIGGPSYNEQFF.

This clone came up a few times. The V and J genes are TRBV19 and TRBJ1-4, with D hard to call. This CDR3 is 15 amino acids long. Germline values: CDR1 LNHDA, CDR2 SQIVND (reference sequence). The germline V and J ends were trimmed by 3 bases and 8 bases, with 16 bases remaining between them. The chain's CDR3 is CASSIQSGRGEKLFF. CDR3 DNA sequence: TGTGCCAGTAGTATCCAGTCCGGACGAGGAGAAAAACTGTTTTTT.

The V call is TRBV10-2, the J call TRBJ1-5, with D tentatively TRBD1 (6 bases). V shed 1 base and J shed 3 bases, with 10 bases lying between them. Germline V CDR1 and CDR2: WSHSY, SAAADI. CDR3 size: 15 residues. The CDR3: CASSEFRDINQPQHF. The CDR3 region has the DNA TGCGCCAGCAGTGAGTTCCGGGACATCAATCAGCCCCAGCATTTT.

The J gene is TRBJ2-3, the V gene TRBV7-2; D may be TRBD2 (5 bases). The germline V and J ends were trimmed by 2 bases and 2 bases, with 20 bases remaining between them. Germline CDR1 reads SGHTA; CDR2 reads FQGNSA. The CDR3 spans 18 residues. The CDR3 sequence is CASSLTPPGSGFTDTQYF. Written as DNA, the CDR3 is TGTGCCAGCAGCTTAACCCCGCCGGGGAGCGGTTTCACAGATACGCAGTATTTT.

This chain links TRBV6-1 with TRBJ1-2; D gene unclear. CDR1 MNHNS and CDR2 SASEGT come from the germline V gene. The V end was cut by 1 base, the J end by 0 bases, with 6 bases between. This CDR3 is built from 14 residues. CDR3 bases: TGTGCCAGCAGTGAAGGACCTTCTAACTATGGCTACACCTTC. It yields the protein CASSEGPSNYGYTF.

V and J are TRBV7-2 and TRBJ2-3; TRBD1 agrees at 8 bases. There are 16 residues in the CDR3. Germline CDR1 and CDR2: SGHTA and FQGNSA. The J segment lost 4 bases and the V segment lost 5 bases, leaving 11 bases of the junction unmatched. The CDR3 is CASSRSYDRGADTQYF. CDR3 nucleotide sequence: TGTGCCAGCAGCCGCTCCTATGACAGGGGTGCAGATACGCAGTATTTT.

The chain links TRBV19 to TRBJ2-2, with 7 bases matching TRBD1. V shed 10 bases and J 2 bases; nucleotides not matched to a gene: 7. Germline CDR1 and CDR2: LNHDA and SQIVND (reference sequence). The CDR3 covers 14 residues. The CDR3 reads CATRDRPNTGELFF. The DNA for the CDR3 is TGTGCCACCAGGGACAGACCCAACACCGGGGAGCTGTTTTTT.